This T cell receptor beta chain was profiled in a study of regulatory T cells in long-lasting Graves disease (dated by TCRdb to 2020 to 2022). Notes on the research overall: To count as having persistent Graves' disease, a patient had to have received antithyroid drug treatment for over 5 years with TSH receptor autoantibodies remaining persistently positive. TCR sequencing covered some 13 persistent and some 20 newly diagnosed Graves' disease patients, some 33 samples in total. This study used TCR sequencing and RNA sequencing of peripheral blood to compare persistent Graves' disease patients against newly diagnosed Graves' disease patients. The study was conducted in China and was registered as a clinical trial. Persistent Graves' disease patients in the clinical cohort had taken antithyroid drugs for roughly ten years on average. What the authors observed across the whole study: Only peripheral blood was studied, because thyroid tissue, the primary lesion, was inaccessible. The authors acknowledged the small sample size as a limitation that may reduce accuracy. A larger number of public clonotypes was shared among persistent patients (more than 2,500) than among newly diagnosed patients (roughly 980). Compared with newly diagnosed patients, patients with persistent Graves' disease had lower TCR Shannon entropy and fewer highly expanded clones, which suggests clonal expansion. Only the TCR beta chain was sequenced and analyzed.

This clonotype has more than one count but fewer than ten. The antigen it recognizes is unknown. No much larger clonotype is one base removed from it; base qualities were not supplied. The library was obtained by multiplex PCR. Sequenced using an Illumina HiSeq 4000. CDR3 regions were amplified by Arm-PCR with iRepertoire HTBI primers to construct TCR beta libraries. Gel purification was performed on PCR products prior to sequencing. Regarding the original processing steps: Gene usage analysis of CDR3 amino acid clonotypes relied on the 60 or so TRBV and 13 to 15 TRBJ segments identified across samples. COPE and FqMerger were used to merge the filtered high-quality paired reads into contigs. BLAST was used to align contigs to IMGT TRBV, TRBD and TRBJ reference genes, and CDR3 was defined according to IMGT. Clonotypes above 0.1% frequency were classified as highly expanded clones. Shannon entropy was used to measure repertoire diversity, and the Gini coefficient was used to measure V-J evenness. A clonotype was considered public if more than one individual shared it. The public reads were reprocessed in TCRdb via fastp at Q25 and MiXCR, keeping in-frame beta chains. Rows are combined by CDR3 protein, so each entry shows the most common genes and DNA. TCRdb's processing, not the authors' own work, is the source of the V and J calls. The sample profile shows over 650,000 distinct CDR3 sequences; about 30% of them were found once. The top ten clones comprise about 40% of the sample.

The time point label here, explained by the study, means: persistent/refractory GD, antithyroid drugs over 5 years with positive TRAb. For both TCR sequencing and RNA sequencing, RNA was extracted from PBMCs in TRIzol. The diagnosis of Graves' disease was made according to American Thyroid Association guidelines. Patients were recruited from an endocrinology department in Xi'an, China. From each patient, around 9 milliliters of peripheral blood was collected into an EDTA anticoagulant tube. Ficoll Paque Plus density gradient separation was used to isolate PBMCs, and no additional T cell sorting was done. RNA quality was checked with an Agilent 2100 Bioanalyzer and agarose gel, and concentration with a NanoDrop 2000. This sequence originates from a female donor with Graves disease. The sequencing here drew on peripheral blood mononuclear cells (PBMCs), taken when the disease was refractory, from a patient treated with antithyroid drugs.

The nucleotide sequence reads TGTGCCAGCAGTTTAGAGGCTAGCCAGCGGGAGGGCCAGGAGACCCAGTACTTC. Protein translation: CASSLEASQREGQETQYF. The rearranged segments are TRBV28 and TRBJ2-5, and TRBD2 aligns with 10 junction nucleotides. Trimming accounts for 2 bases at V and 5 bases at J, while the number of junction bases matched to no gene is 14. From its cysteine to its phenylalanine, the CDR3 spans 18 amino acids. Of all the DNA, just the CDR3 is kept, 54 bases in frame from base 1. CDR1 and CDR2 are drawn from the germline V gene: MDHEN, SYDVKM.